The 8 T cell receptor beta chains in this list originate from one sample, sequenced in a study of shared clonotypes between healthy human individuals. The data were produced by immunoSEQ multiplex PCR, yet TCRdb's version contains in-frame clones alone and is incomplete. The data show approximately 940,000 clones, 76% seen once. The sequencing input was memory CD4+ T cells sorted from blood. Documented subset: CD45RA-negative fraction. These TCRs come from a man between 18 and 35 years old in good health.

A few counts support this clone. This sequence joins TRBV25-1 and TRBJ1-1; D is uncertain. The V end lost 4 bases, the J end lost 6 bases, and 12 bases lay between the germline ends. The CDR3 has 13 residues. In germline, CDR1 is MGHDK, CDR2 SYGVNS. The CDR3 region is CASSVPSRAEAFF. CDR3 in DNA: TGTGCCAGCAGTGTACCATCACGGGCTGAAGCTTTCTTT.

In DNA form, the CDR3 reads TGTGCCAGCAGCCATGGGACAGTGGGGTCACCCCTCCACTTT. This codes for CASSHGTVGSPLHF. The rearrangement uses TRBV7-9 and TRBJ1-6, with 7 nucleotides matching TRBD1. The germline V gene encodes CDR1 SEHNR and CDR2 FQNEAQ (reference sequence). This CDR3 is built from 14 residues. V lost 5 bases to trimming and J lost 10 bases; unmatched junction nucleotides: 8.

The chain employs TRBV18 and TRBJ2-3, with TRBD2 identical over 7 bases. CDR3 length: 16 amino acids. The junction had 9 bases not matched to a gene; V was cut back by 3 bases and J by 3 bases. CDR1 and CDR2 (germline): KGHSH, LQKENI. The CDR3 DNA reads TGTGCCAGCTCACCGGGGGAAGCCGGGAGGACAGATACGCAGTATTTT. It specifies CASSPGEAGRTDTQYF.

This rearrangement joins TRBV11-2 to TRBJ2-7; D not certain. CDR3 size: 12 residues. Trimming left V 5 bases short and J 7 bases short, with 12 bases between. Germline V gives CDR1 SGHAT, CDR2 FQNNGV. CDR3 sequence (DNA): TGTGCCAGCAGCCCCCACCCGGGTGAGCAGTACTTC. Translation gives CASSPHPGEQYF. The full variable domain, completed using reference TRBV11-2 and TRBJ2-7, is EAGVAQSPRYKIIEKRQSVAFWCNPISGHATLYWYQQILGQGPKLLIQFQNNGVVDDSQLPKDRFSAERLKGVDSTLKIQPAKLEDSAVYLCASSPHPGEQYFGPGTRLTVT.

This chain links TRBV4-1 with TRBJ2-6, with 8 bases matching TRBD1. V lost 2 bases to trimming and J lost 1 base; unmatched junction nucleotides: 10. The CDR3 totals 19 residues. Germline V CDR1 and CDR2: MGHRA, YSYEKL. CDR3 in amino acids: CASSQSETGVISGANVLTF. In nucleotides, the CDR3 is TGCGCCAGCAGCCAATCCGAGACAGGGGTTATTTCTGGGGCCAACGTCCTGACTTTC.

V usage is TRBV11-2 and J usage is TRBJ2-7; a possible D gene is TRBD1 (5 bases). Trimming took 5 bases from V and 4 from J, leaving 15 bases between them. Per germline, CDR1 SGHAT and CDR2 FQNNGV. There are 14 residues in the CDR3. The CDR3 nucleotides read TGTGCCAGCAGCCCCTCCCGCGCAGGGTACGAGCAGTACTTC. Amino acids: CASSPSRAGYEQYF. The full variable domain, with the rest looked up from reference TRBV11-2 and TRBJ2-7, is EAGVAQSPRYKIIEKRQSVAFWCNPISGHATLYWYQQILGQGPKLLIQFQNNGVVDDSQLPKDRFSAERLKGVDSTLKIQPAKLEDSAVYLCASSPSRAGYEQYFGPGTRLTVT.

The chain joins TRBV6-5 to TRBJ2-6; 7 nucleotides align to TRBD1. CDR3 length: 15 residues. V was clipped by 6 bases and J by 2 bases; unmatched bases: 4. The germline CDR1 and CDR2 sequences are MNHEY and SVGAGI. CDR3 in DNA: TGTGCCAGCAGCCGAACAGGGGCTGGGGCCAACGTCCTGACTTTC. Protein sequence: CASSRTGAGANVLTF.

The chain combines TRBV9 with TRBJ2-7, with 8 bases lining up with TRBD1. This CDR3 has 14 amino acids. Germline V lookup: CDR1 SGDLS, CDR2 YYNGEE. J lost 5 bases, V lost 3 bases, and 7 bases had no gene match. The CDR3 sequence: CASSEWDRSNEQYF. DNA of the CDR3: TGTGCCAGCAGCGAGTGGGACAGGTCGAACGAGCAGTACTTC.